This entry is about one T cell receptor beta chain. This specimen belongs to a study of blood T cell repertoires in COVID-19. The wider study: Samples of COVID-19 (acute and convalescent) were obtained from the United States, Italy and Spain.

In terms of age and location, participants ranged from about 18 to 90 years and lived in about two dozen US areas. Donors of Cohort 3 who recovered were those that had two negative PCRs, clearance, or symptom resolution. Original processing notes: Amplification from reference gene primers served as the basis for estimated nucleated cell counts. The assay was immunoSEQ multiplex PCR, and TCRdb's table has in-frame clones only and misses some. The V and J calls and the clone size are those of that table, but D and trimming were determined from the DNA. The repertoire holds 300,000 to 400,000 clones, with over 70% as singletons. The sequence was obtained from a young man who had recovered from COVID-19. Material: PBMCs or T cells enriched from blood (not recorded which).

The CDR3 DNA sequence: TGTGCCAGCACCCCGGCGGGGGGGCGCCAGACCCAGTACTTC. Translating gives CASTPAGGRQTQYF. The chain recombines TRBV2 with TRBJ2-5; 9 bases line up with TRBD2. The CDR3 is made up of 14 amino acids. Germline V lookup: CDR1 SNHLY, CDR2 FYNNEI. V trimming: 7 bases; J trimming: 6 bases; junction bases outside the gene matches: 9.